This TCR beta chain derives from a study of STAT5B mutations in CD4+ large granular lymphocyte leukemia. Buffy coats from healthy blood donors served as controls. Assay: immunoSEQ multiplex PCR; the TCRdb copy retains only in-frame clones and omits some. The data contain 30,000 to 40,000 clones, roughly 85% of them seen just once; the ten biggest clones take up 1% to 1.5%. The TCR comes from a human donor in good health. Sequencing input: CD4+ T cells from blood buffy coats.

This CDR3 is CASSAGQSNSPLHF. CDR3 nucleotides: TGTGCCAGCAGCGCCGGACAGTCTAATTCACCCCTCCACTTT. This rearrangement joins TRBV9 to TRBJ1-6; D possibly corresponds to TRBD1 (6 bases). Germline values: CDR1 SGDLS, CDR2 YYNGEE. The V end was cut by 3 bases, the J end by 6 bases, with 10 bases between. This CDR3 has 14 residues.